A single sample gave rise to the 5 T cell receptor beta chains below, sequenced in a study of neoadjuvant anti-PD-1 for oral cavity cancer. Assay used: immunoSEQ multiplex PCR; TCRdb lists only in-frame clones, some missing. The table has about 42,000 clones, roughly 77% seen once. Regarding time point: after neoadjuvant nivolumab, at surgical resection. This sample comprised PBMCs, obtained after nivolumab (anti-PD-1) treatment. All receptors come from a person between 40 and 79 years old with oral cavity squamous cell carcinoma.

The gene calls are TRBV7-9 and TRBJ1-5; D call uncertain. Germline V gene sequence: CDR1 SEHNR, CDR2 FQNEAQ (reference sequence). Trimming took 1 base from V and 7 from J, leaving 8 bases between them. This CDR3 has 13 amino acids. The DNA for the CDR3 is TGTGCCAGCAGCTTAGAACGGGGACAGCCCCAGCATTTT. Residues: CASSLERGQPQHF. The full variable domain, with the rest looked up from reference TRBV7-9 and TRBJ1-5, is DTGVSQNPRHKITKRGQNVTFRCDPISEHNRLYWYRQTLGQGPEFLTYFQNEAQLEKSRLLSDRFSAERPKGSFSTLEIQRTEQGDSAMYLCASSLERGQPQHFGDGTRLSIL.

This sequence joins TRBV27 and TRBJ1-2; TRBD1 agrees at 12 bases. From germline, CDR1 is MNHEY and CDR2 SMNVEV (reference sequence). There are 15 residues in the CDR3. With 3 bases clipped from V and 7 bases from J, the junction kept 6 bases outside the gene matches. CDR3 loop: CASSFGTGGAGGYTF. Written as DNA, the CDR3 is TGTGCCAGCAGTTTCGGGACAGGGGGCGCGGGTGGCTACACCTTC.

The V call is TRBV25-1, the J call TRBJ2-2; 7 positions agree with TRBD1. Trimming removed 8 bases from V and 8 bases from J; junction bases left unmatched: 11. The CDR3 contains 14 residues. Germline V gives CDR1 MGHDK, CDR2 SYGVNS. The CDR3 loop reads CASRGQAVGGELFF. The CDR3 DNA sequence: TGTGCCAGCCGAGGACAGGCCGTGGGTGGGGAGCTGTTTTTT.

This rearrangement joins TRBV7-2 to TRBJ2-7; 16 nucleotides align to TRBD2. Looked up from germline, CDR1 is SGHTA and CDR2 is FQGNSA. The CDR3 runs 17 residues. Trimming at V came to 5 bases and at J to 5 bases, leaving 9 bases not matched to a gene. The CDR3 here is CASSTGTSGRALNEQYF. CDR3 nucleotide sequence: TGTGCCAGCAGCACCGGGACTAGCGGGAGGGCCTTAAACGAGCAGTACTTC. The entire variable domain, with the rest obtained from reference TRBV7-2 and TRBJ2-7, is as follows: GAGVSQSPSNKVTEKGKDVELRCDPISGHTALYWYRQSLGQGLEFLIYFQGNSAPDKSGLPSDRFSAERTGGSVSTLTIQRTQQEDSAVYLCASSTGTSGRALNEQYFGPGTRLTVT.

The genes are TRBV29-1 and TRBJ2-1; 10 nucleotides agree with TRBD1. The germline V gene encodes CDR1 SQVTM and CDR2 ANQGSEA. The CDR3 extends over 14 amino acids. Unmatched junction bases numbered 4, after V lost 7 bases and J lost 1 base. The CDR3 sequence: CSARDRGSYNEQFF. The CDR3 DNA reads as TGCAGCGCTCGGGACAGGGGTTCCTACAATGAGCAGTTCTTC.